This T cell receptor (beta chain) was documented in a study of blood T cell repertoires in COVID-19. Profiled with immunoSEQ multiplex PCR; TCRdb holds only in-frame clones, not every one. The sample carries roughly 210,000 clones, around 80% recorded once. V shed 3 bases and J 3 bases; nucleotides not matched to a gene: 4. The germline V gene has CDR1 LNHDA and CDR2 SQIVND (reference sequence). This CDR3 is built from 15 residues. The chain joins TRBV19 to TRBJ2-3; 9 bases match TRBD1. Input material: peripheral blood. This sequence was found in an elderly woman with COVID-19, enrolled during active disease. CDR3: CASSIRDRATDTQYF. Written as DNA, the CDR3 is TGTGCCAGTAGTATCCGGGACAGGGCGACAGATACGCAGTATTTT.